This T cell receptor beta chain appears in the sequencing data of a study of shared clonotypes between healthy human individuals. Study observations and caveats: Represented diversity (both genetic and exposure-history) was limited by the small number of donors.

V lost 2 bases, J lost 0 bases, and 10 bases lay in between. Germline V gene sequence: CDR1 SNHLY, CDR2 FYNNEI. The CDR3 is made up of 15 amino acids. Template for every sorted-subset replicate PCR totaled 150 to 250 ng DNA, 25,000 to 35,000 T cell genomes. Sequencing was performed with immunoSEQ multiplex PCR; in TCRdb, only in-frame clones are kept and a portion is missing. The sample carries over 750,000 clones, approximately 97% recorded once. Naive CD8 cells lacked CD45RO, underwent positive selection for CCR7 and left out terminally differentiated effector memory CD45RA+ cells. To note about this clone: Its antigen is unknown.

Sequenced input: naive CD8+ T cells sorted from blood. The sequence derives from a young man in good health. The chain combines TRBV2 with TRBJ1-1; no clear D gene. CDR3 bases: TGTGCCAGCAGTGAAACATTCGGGGTGAACACTGAAGCTTTCTTT. The encoded protein is CASSETFGVNTEAFF.